A single sample is the source of the 28 T cell receptor beta chains below, sequenced in a study of OX40 agonist ivuxolimab in advanced cancers. The method was immunoSEQ multiplex PCR; TCRdb's version includes in-frame clones alone and lacks a portion of them. The sample holds about 42,000 clones, roughly 77% seen once. The material sequenced was CD4+ or CD8+ T cells sorted from blood, taken in a trial of the OX40 agonist ivuxolimab. These receptors originate from an adult with an advanced solid tumor such as melanoma, head and neck, liver or kidney cancer.

This clone appeared a few times. J is TRBJ1-2 and V is TRBV2; 9 nucleotides agree with TRBD1. The trim removed 7 bases at V and 14 bases at J, leaving 11 bases unmatched. CDR1 and CDR2 (germline): SNHLY, FYNNEI. CDR3 length: 12 residues. The CDR3 here is CASTLSRDRDTF. The CDR3 DNA sequence: TGTGCCAGCACCCTGTCCCGGGACAGGGATACCTTC.

CDR3 nucleotide sequence: TGTGCCAGCAGCCCAGGGGGGGCCCATAGCAATCAGCCCCAGCATTTT. Encoded protein: CASSPGGAHSNQPQHF. V and J are TRBV9 and TRBJ1-5; TRBD1 matches at 7 bases. The CDR3 is 16 amino acids. The V gene end was trimmed by 4 bases and the J gene end by 0 bases; junction bases not matched to a gene: 7. Germline V gene lookup returns CDR1 SGDLS and CDR2 YYNGEE.

This chain uses TRBV2 with TRBJ1-6; TRBD1 agrees at 8 bases. Germline values: CDR1 SNHLY, CDR2 FYNNEI. The CDR3 spans 17 residues. V trimming: 4 bases; J trimming: 7 bases; junction bases outside the gene matches: 12. The CDR3 reads CASSVLPQGAGNSPLHF. CDR3 DNA sequence: TGTGCCAGCAGTGTGTTACCCCAGGGGGCTGGGAATTCACCCCTCCACTTT.

This clone was picked up one time. The chain couples TRBV6-5 to TRBJ1-2; the D is unclear. The CDR3 runs 16 residues. Germline CDR1 MNHEY, CDR2 SVGAGI. Trimming cost V 0 bases and J 0 bases, with 11 bases left between them. The CDR3 DNA is TGTGCCAGCAGTTACTCGGCAAACACGCCTAACTATGGCTACACCTTC. It encodes CASSYSANTPNYGYTF.

Only a few counts were recorded for this clone. The chain has TRBV5-8 and TRBJ1-1, with a tentative D call TRBD1 (5 bases). Per germline, CDR1 SGHTS and CDR2 YDEGEE. Deletions cut 1 base from V and 6 bases from J, with 13 bases between. The CDR3 spans 14 residues. The CDR3 loop reads CASSLIQQGSEAFF. The CDR3 DNA is TGTGCCAGCAGCTTGATCCAGCAGGGTTCTGAAGCTTTCTTT.

This chain joins TRBV5-4 and TRBJ2-7; TRBD2 aligns across 9 bases. The V gene's germline CDR1 is SGHNT and CDR2 YYREEE (reference sequence). The CDR3 is 15 amino acids. V gave up 0 bases and J gave up 2 bases; unmatched junction bases: 3. The CDR3: CASSLVVAGAYEQYF. In DNA, the CDR3 is TGTGCCAGCAGCTTGGTGGTAGCGGGGGCCTACGAGCAGTACTTC.

V usage is TRBV7-2 and J usage is TRBJ2-3, with TRBD2 matching 8 bases. The CDR3 is 16 amino acids. Trimming at V came to 0 bases and at J to 3 bases, leaving 5 bases not matched to a gene. CDR1 and CDR2 (germline): SGHTA, FQGNSA. Here the CDR3 reads CASSLARGAGTDTQYF. CDR3 bases: TGTGCCAGCAGCTTAGCGCGGGGGGCCGGAACAGATACGCAGTATTTT.

The chain carries TRBV7-2 and TRBJ2-3; 10 nucleotides match TRBD2. V shed 2 bases, J shed 0 bases, and the junction held 5 bases outside the gene matches. CDR3 size: 17 residues. Looked up from germline, CDR1 is SGHTA and CDR2 is FQGNSA. CDR3 residues: CASSLYLAGASTDTQYF. The CDR3 coding sequence is TGTGCCAGCAGCTTATATCTAGCGGGAGCGAGCACAGATACGCAGTATTTT.

The chain combines TRBV19 with TRBJ2-1; TRBD2 matches at 8 bases. The CDR3 consists of 17 residues. Germline CDR1 reads LNHDA; CDR2 reads SQIVND (reference sequence). V trimming: 6 bases; J trimming: 2 bases; junction bases outside the gene matches: 12. CDR3 nucleotide sequence: TGTGCCAGTAGCATGACTAGCGTAGGGAGTGCCTACAATGAGCAGTTCTTC. It specifies CASSMTSVGSAYNEQFF.

The chain recombines TRBV5-6 with TRBJ1-1; TRBD1 is a possible D gene (5 bases). V shed 2 bases and J shed 4 bases, with 18 bases lying between them. Germline loops: CDR1 SGHDT, CDR2 YYEEEE. The CDR3 spans 16 residues. CDR3 region: CASSFLSGARGTEAFF. CDR3 sequence (DNA): TGTGCCAGCAGCTTTCTGAGCGGGGCCCGAGGCACTGAAGCTTTCTTT.

The chain uses TRBV5-1 and TRBJ2-1, with 8 bases lining up with TRBD2. Germline CDR1 reads SGHRS; CDR2 reads YFSETQ. The V and J ends lost 5 bases and 8 bases, in that order; junction bases with no gene match: 12. There are 15 residues in the CDR3. The CDR3 protein is CASSAQAGVNDEQFF. The DNA for the CDR3 is TGCGCCAGCAGTGCTCAAGCGGGAGTCAACGATGAGCAGTTCTTC.

The chain couples TRBV5-1 to TRBJ2-3; TRBD1 might be the D (6 bases). V dropped 4 bases and J dropped 2 bases, with 14 bases sitting between them. The V gene's germline CDR1 is SGHRS and CDR2 YFSETQ. CDR3 length equals 15 residues. The CDR3 DNA follows: TGCGCCAGCAGCAGGGGACAAGGAAACACAGATACGCAGTATTTT. Translating gives CASSRGQGNTDTQYF.

This clone was detected a few times. This chain uses TRBV11-2 with TRBJ1-5; no clear D gene. Germline V gene data show CDR1 as SGHAT and CDR2 as FQNNGV. Trimming removed 1 base from V and 2 bases from J, with 9 bases in between. The CDR3 is 15 amino acids. Here the CDR3 reads CASSLGVERNQPQHF. The CDR3 bases are TGTGCCAGCAGCTTAGGGGTCGAACGCAATCAGCCCCAGCATTTT. Full variable domain (outside the CDR3, taken from reference TRBV11-2 and TRBJ1-5): EAGVAQSPRYKIIEKRQSVAFWCNPISGHATLYWYQQILGQGPKLLIQFQNNGVVDDSQLPKDRFSAERLKGVDSTLKIQPAKLEDSAVYLCASSLGVERNQPQHFGDGTRLSIL.

This chain connects TRBV30 to TRBJ2-2; D is unclear. This CDR3 has 13 amino acids. Trimming cost V 6 bases and J 6 bases, with 14 bases left between them. Germline assignment: CDR1 GTSNPN and CDR2 SVGIG (reference sequence). The CDR3 DNA follows: TGTGCCTGTATACAAGGGTATGCCGGGGAGCTGTTTTTT. The encoded protein is CACIQGYAGELFF.

V is TRBV5-6 and J is TRBJ2-7; the match to TRBD2 covers 12 bases. The J segment lost 6 bases and the V segment lost 3 bases, leaving 13 bases of the junction unmatched. From germline, CDR1 is SGHDT and CDR2 YYEEEE. The CDR3 runs 17 residues. The CDR3 region is CASSSSPGLAGEGEQYV. Written as DNA, the CDR3 is TGTGCCAGCAGCTCTTCTCCGGGACTAGCGGGCGAAGGCGAGCAGTACGTC.

V is TRBV7-3 and J is TRBJ1-3; D remains unclear. Trimming removed 5 bases at V and 0 bases at J, with 8 bases between. Germline-derived CDR1 and CDR2 are SGHTA and FQGTGA. CDR3 length equals 14 residues. This CDR3 is CASSLQISGNTIYF. DNA for the CDR3: TGTGCCAGCAGCCTCCAGATCTCTGGAAACACCATATATTTT. Filled out from reference TRBV7-3 and TRBJ1-3, the complete variable domain reads GAGVSQTPSNKVTEKGKYVELRCDPISGHTALYWYRQSLGQGPEFLIYFQGTGAADDSGLPNDRFFAVRPEGSVSTLKIQRTERGDSAVYLCASSLQISGNTIYFGEGSWLTVV.

This clone is a singleton in its sample. The chain combines TRBV7-9 with TRBJ1-1; 8 bases match TRBD1. Germline V gives CDR1 SEHNR, CDR2 FQNEAQ (reference sequence). This CDR3 comprises 14 residues. V gave up 5 bases and J gave up 2 bases; unmatched junction bases: 4. The DNA for the CDR3 is TGTGCCAGCAGCCGGGACAGGCATAACACTGAAGCTTTCTTT. This sequence encodes CASSRDRHNTEAFF.

V gene TRBV5-1 combines with J gene TRBJ2-5; D unresolved. The CDR3 has 13 amino acids. Germline V gene lookup returns CDR1 SGHRS and CDR2 YFSETQ. Trimming removed 2 bases at V and 1 base at J, with 6 bases between. The CDR3: CASSFPTQETQYF. CDR3 nucleotides: TGCGCCAGCAGCTTTCCTACCCAAGAGACCCAGTACTTC.

This rearrangement joins TRBV11-2 to TRBJ2-3; D might be TRBD2 (5 bases). Deletions cut 5 bases from V and 10 bases from J, with 19 bases between. This CDR3 has 14 residues. Germline V gives CDR1 SGHAT, CDR2 FQNNGV. Written as DNA, the CDR3 is TGTGCCAGCAGCCTGGGCGGGCTAACCTTCCCGCAGTATTTT. Its translation: CASSLGGLTFPQYF.

This clone was counted once. CDR3 in amino acids: CSVLSYNEQFF. The CDR3 nucleotides read TGCAGCGTCCTCTCCTACAATGAGCAGTTCTTC. This sequence joins TRBV29-1 and TRBJ2-1; D is undetermined. Looked up from germline, CDR1 is SQVTM and CDR2 is ANQGSEA. CDR3 length: 11 residues. Trimming took 6 bases from V and 0 from J, leaving 3 bases between them.

The rearrangement links TRBV10-3 to TRBJ1-2; D ambiguous. The CDR3 has 12 residues. Trimming took 8 bases from V and 4 from J, leaving 11 bases between them. The germline gives CDR1 ENHRY, CDR2 SYGVKD. The CDR3 loop reads CAIAPFFYGYTF. The CDR3 region has the DNA TGTGCCATCGCCCCTTTCTTCTATGGCTACACCTTC.

V gene TRBV5-4 combines with J gene TRBJ2-3; D call uncertain. The germline gives CDR1 SGHNT, CDR2 YYREEE (reference sequence). The CDR3 loop spans 14 amino acids. V was clipped by 2 bases and J by 3 bases, with 10 bases between them. CDR3 DNA: TGTGCCAGCAGCTTACAGCTCTTGACAGATACGCAGTATTTT. The encoded protein is CASSLQLLTDTQYF. The full variable domain, with the rest looked up from reference TRBV5-4 and TRBJ2-3, is ETGVTQSPTHLIKTRGQQVTLRCSSQSGHNTVSWYQQALGQGPQFIFQYYREEENGRGNFPPRFSGLQFPNYSSELNVNALELDDSALYLCASSLQLLTDTQYFGPGTRLTVL.

The rearrangement joins TRBV18 to TRBJ1-3; 7 bases are shared with TRBD1. Per germline, CDR1 KGHSH and CDR2 LQKENI. J gave up 0 bases and V 2 bases, and 1 base lay outside the gene matches. This CDR3 is 15 amino acids long. CDR3 protein: CASSPGTDSGNTIYF. CDR3 nucleotides: TGTGCCAGCTCACCAGGGACAGACTCTGGAAACACCATATATTTT.

The chain combines TRBV29-1 with TRBJ2-3; 8 bases are a match to TRBD1. This CDR3 has 13 amino acids. Germline V gene data show CDR1 as SQVTM and CDR2 as ANQGSEA. The V and J ends lost 6 bases and 6 bases, in that order; junction bases with no gene match: 8. As DNA, the CDR3 is TGCAGCGTGGGCGGACAGGGAACGGATACGCAGTATTTT. Translating gives CSVGGQGTDTQYF.

J is TRBJ1-2 and V is TRBV29-1; maybe TRBD1 (5 bases). The V end lost 8 bases, the J end lost 4 bases, and 17 bases lay between the germline ends. The germline V gene has CDR1 SQVTM and CDR2 ANQGSEA. This CDR3 contains 13 residues. The CDR3 loop reads CSLEEGTGYGYTF. As DNA, the CDR3 is TGCAGCCTGGAGGAGGGGACGGGCTATGGCTACACCTTC.

This clone was counted once. J is TRBJ2-2 and V is TRBV16; D is ambiguous. Germline lookup yields CDR1 KGHSY and CDR2 FQNENV. This CDR3 is 13 amino acids long. V lost 4 bases and J 6 bases, leaving 9 bases between the germline ends. This CDR3 reads CASSPSRAGELFF. CDR3 in DNA: TGTGCCAGCAGCCCCTCACGTGCCGGGGAGCTGTTTTTT.

The rearrangement links TRBV28 to TRBJ2-7; D remains ambiguous. The ends were cut back, 7 bases at V and 2 bases at J, with 12 bases in the middle. Germline V gene sequence: CDR1 MDHEN, CDR2 SYDVKM. The CDR3 length is 13 residues. DNA of the CDR3: TGTGCCAGCACCCGGAAAGGGACCTACGAGCAGTACGTC. It translates to CASTRKGTYEQYV.

This sequence joins TRBV5-6 and TRBJ1-2; 9 positions agree with TRBD1. V dropped 3 bases and J dropped 4; count of bases not matched to a gene: 4. The germline gives CDR1 SGHDT, CDR2 YYEEEE. The CDR3 has 14 residues. The CDR3 loop is CASSSQTGGYGYTF. The CDR3 DNA reads TGTGCCAGCAGCTCGCAGACAGGGGGCTATGGCTACACCTTC. Based on the CDR3 plus reference TRBV5-6 and TRBJ1-2, the full variable domain is DAGVTQSPTHLIKTRGQQVTLRCSPKSGHDTVSWYQQALGQGPQFIFQYYEEEERQRGNFPDRFSGHQFPNYSSELNVNALLLGDSALYLCASSSQTGGYGYTFGSGTRLTVV.